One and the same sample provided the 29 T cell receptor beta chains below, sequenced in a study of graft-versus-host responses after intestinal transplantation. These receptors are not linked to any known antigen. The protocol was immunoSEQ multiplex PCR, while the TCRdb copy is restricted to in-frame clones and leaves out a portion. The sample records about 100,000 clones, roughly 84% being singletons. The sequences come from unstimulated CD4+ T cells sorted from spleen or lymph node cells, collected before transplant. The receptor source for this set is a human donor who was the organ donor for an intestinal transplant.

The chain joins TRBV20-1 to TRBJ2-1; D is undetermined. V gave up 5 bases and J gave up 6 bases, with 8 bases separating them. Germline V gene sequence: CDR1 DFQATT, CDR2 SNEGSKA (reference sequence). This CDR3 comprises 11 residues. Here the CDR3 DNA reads TGCAGTGCTCCTCGGCTCAATGAGCAGTTCTTC. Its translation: CSAPRLNEQFF.

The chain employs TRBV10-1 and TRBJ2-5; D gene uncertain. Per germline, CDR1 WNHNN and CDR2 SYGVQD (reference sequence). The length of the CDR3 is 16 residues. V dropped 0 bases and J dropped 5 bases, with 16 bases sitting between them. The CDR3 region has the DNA TGCGCCAGCAGTGAGTCGACTCCGTTGTTCCGGGAGACCCAGTACTTC. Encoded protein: CASSESTPLFRETQYF.

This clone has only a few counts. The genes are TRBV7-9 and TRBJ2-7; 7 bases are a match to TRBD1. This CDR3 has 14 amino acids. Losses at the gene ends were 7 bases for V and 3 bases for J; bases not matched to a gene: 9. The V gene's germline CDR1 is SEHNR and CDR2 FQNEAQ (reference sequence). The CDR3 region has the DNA TGTGCCAGCAATACAGGGGCCCTACTCTACGAGCAGTACTTC. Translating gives CASNTGALLYEQYF.

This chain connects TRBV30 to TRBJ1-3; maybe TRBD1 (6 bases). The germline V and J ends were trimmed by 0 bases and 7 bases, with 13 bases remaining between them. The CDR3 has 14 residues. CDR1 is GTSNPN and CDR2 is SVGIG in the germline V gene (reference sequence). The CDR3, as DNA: TGTGCCTGGAGTGTAACAGGGATTCTTAACACCATATATTTT. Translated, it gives CAWSVTGILNTIYF.

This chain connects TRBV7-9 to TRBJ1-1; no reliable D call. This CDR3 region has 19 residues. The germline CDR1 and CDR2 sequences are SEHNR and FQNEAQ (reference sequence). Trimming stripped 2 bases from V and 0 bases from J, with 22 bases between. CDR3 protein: CASSLITGKGASMNTEAFF. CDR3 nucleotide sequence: TGTGCCAGCAGCTTAATAACCGGGAAAGGAGCCAGCATGAACACTGAAGCTTTCTTT.

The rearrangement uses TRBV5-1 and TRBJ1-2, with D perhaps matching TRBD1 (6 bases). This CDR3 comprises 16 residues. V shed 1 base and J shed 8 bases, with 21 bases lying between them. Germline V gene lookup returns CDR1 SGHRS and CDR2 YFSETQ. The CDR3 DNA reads TGCGCCAGCAGCTTGAGGGGGAGAGGGTCCGATGGGGGCTACACCTTC. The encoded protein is CASSLRGRGSDGGYTF.

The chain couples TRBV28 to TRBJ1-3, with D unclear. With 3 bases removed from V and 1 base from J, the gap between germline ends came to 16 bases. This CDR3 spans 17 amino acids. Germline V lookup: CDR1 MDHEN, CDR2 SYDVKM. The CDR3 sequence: CASSLRSWSGSGNTIYF. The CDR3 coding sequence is TGTGCCAGCAGTTTGCGTTCGTGGAGCGGGTCTGGAAACACCATATATTTT. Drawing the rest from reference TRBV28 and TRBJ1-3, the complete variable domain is DVKVTQSSRYLVKRTGEKVFLECVQDMDHENMFWYRQDPGLGLRLIYFSYDVKMKEKGDIPEGYSVSREKKERFSLILESASTNQTSMYLCASSLRSWSGSGNTIYFGEGSWLTVV.

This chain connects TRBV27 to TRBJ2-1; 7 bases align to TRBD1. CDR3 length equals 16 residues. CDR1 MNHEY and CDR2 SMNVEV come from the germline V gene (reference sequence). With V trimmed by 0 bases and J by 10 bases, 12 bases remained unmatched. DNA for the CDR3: TGTGCCAGCAGTTTATCGTCTGGACGCCAGGGGGTGGAGCAGTTCTTC. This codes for CASSLSSGRQGVEQFF.

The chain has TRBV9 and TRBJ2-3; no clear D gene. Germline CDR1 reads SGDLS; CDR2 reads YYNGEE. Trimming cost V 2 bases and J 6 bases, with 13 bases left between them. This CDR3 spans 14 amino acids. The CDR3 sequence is CASSVNSGRDTQYF. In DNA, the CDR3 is TGTGCCAGCAGCGTCAACTCCGGGCGGGATACGCAGTATTTT.

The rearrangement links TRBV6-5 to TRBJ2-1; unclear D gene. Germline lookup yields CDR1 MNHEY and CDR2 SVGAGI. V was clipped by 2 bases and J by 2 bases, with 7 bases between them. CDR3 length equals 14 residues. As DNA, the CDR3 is TGTGCCAGCAGTTACGGGGAAACCTACAATGAGCAGTTCTTC. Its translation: CASSYGETYNEQFF.

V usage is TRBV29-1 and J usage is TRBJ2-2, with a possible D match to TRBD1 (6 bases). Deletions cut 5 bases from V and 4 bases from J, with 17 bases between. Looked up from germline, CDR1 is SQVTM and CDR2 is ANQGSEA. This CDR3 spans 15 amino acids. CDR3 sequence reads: CSVFRVRGTTGELFF. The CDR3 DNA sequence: TGCAGCGTTTTTCGAGTCAGGGGCACCACCGGGGAGCTGTTTTTT.

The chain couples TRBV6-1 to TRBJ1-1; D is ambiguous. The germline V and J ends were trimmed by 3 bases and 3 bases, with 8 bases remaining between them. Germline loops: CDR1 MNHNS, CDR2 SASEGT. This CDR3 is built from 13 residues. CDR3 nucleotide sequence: TGTGCCAGCAGTGAGGCCATTTACACTGAAGCTTTCTTT. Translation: CASSEAIYTEAFF.

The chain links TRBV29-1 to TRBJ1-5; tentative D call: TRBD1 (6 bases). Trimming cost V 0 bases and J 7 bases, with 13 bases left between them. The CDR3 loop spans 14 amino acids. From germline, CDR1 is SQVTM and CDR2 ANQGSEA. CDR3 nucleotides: TGCAGCGTTGAAGATCGGGACATAGCCCAGCCCCAGCATTTT. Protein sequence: CSVEDRDIAQPQHF.

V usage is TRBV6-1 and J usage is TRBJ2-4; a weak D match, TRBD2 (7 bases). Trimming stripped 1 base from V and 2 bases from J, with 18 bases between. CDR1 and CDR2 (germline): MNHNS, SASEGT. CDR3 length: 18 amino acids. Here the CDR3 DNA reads TGTGCCAGCAGTGAAGAGGGGGAGGGGGGGCCGACCAAAAACATTCAGTACTTC. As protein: CASSEEGEGGPTKNIQYF.

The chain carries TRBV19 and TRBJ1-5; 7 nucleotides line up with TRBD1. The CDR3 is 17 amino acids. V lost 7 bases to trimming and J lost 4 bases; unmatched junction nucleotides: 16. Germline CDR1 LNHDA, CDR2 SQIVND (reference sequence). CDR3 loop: CASIEQIGRQGNQPQHF. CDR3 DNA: TGTGCCAGTATCGAACAGATCGGACGACAGGGTAATCAGCCCCAGCATTTT.

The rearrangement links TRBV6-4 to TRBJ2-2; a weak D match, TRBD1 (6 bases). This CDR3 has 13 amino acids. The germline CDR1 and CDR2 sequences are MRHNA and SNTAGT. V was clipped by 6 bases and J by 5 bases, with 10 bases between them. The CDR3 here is CASRGAGTGELFF. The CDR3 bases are TGTGCCAGCAGGGGGGCCGGGACCGGGGAGCTGTTTTTT.

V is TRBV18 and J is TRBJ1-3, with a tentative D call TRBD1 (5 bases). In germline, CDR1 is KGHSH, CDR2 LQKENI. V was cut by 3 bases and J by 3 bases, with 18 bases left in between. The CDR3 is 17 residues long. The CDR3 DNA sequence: TGTGCCAGCTCACCTCCCGGGCAGGGAGTAGGTGGAAACACCATATATTTT. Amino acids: CASSPPGQGVGGNTIYF.

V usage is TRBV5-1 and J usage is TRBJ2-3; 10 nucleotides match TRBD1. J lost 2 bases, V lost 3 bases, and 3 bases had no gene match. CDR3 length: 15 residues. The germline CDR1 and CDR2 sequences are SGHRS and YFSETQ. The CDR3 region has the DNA TGCGCCAGCAGCTCGGGACAGGGGTTCACAGATACGCAGTATTTT. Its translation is CASSSGQGFTDTQYF.

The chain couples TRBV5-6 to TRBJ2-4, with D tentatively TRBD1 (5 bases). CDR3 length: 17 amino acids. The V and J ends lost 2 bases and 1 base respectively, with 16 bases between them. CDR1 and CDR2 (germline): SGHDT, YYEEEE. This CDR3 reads CASSFSTDDSAKNIQYF. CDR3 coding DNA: TGTGCCAGCAGCTTTTCGACAGACGATAGTGCCAAAAACATTCAGTACTTC.

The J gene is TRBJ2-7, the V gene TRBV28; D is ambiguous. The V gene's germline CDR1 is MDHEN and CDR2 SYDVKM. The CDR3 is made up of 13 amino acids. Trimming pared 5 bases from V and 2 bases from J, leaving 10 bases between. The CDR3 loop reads CASSLNQPYEQYF. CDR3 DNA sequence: TGTGCCAGCAGTCTTAACCAGCCCTACGAGCAGTACTTC. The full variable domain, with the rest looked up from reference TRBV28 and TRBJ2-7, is DVKVTQSSRYLVKRTGEKVFLECVQDMDHENMFWYRQDPGLGLRLIYFSYDVKMKEKGDIPEGYSVSREKKERFSLILESASTNQTSMYLCASSLNQPYEQYFGPGTRLTVT.

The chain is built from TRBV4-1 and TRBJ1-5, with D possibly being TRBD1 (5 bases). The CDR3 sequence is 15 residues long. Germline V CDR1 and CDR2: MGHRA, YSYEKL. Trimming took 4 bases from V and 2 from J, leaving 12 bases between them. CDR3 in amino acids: CASSPGTVGNQPQHF. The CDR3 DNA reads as TGCGCCAGCAGCCCCGGGACCGTGGGCAATCAGCCCCAGCATTTT.

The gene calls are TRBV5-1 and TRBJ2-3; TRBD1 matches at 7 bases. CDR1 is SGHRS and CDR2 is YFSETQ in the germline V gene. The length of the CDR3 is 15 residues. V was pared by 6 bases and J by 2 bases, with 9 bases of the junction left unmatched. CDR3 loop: CASTTTGADTDTQYF. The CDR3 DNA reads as TGCGCCAGCACCACCACAGGGGCGGACACAGATACGCAGTATTTT.

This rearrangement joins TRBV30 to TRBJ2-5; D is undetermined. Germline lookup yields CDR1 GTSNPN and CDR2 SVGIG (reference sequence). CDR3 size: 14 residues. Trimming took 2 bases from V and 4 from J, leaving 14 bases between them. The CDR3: CAWSRVRLGETQYF. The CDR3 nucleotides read TGTGCCTGGAGTCGCGTTCGCTTGGGAGAGACCCAGTACTTC.

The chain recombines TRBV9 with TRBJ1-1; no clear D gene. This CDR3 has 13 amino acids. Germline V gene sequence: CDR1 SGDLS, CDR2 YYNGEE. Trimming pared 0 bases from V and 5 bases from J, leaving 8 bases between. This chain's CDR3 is CASSVDSGTEAFF. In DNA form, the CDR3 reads TGTGCCAGCAGCGTAGATTCTGGAACTGAAGCTTTCTTT.

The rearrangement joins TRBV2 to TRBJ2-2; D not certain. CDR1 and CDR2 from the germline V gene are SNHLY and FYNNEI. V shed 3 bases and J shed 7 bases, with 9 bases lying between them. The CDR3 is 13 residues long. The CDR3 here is CASSDSKLGELFF. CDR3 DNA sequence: TGTGCCAGCAGTGATAGTAAGCTCGGGGAGCTGTTTTTT. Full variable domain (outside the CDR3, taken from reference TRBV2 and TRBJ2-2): EPEVTQTPSHQVTQMGQEVILRCVPISNHLYFYWYRQILGQKVEFLVSFYNNEISEKSEIFDDQFSVERPDGSNFTLKIRSTKLEDSAMYFCASSDSKLGELFFGEGSRLTVL.

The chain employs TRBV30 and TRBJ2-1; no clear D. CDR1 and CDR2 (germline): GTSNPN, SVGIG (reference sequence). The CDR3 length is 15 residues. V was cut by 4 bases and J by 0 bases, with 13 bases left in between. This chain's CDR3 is CAWTLGRYSYNEQFF. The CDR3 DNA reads TGTGCCTGGACCCTAGGCAGGTACTCCTACAATGAGCAGTTCTTC. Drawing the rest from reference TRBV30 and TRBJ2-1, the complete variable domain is SQTIHQWPATLVQPVGSPLSLECTVEGTSNPNLYWYRQAAGRGLQLLFYSVGIGQISSEVPQNLSASRPQDRQFILSSKKLLLSDSGFYLCAWTLGRYSYNEQFFGPGTRLTVL.

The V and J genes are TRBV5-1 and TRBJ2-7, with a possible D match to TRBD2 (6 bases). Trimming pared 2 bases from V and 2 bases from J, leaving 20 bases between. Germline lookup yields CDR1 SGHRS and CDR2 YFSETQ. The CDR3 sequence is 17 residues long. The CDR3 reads CASSFRDGGTFPYEQYF. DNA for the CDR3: TGCGCCAGCAGCTTCCGGGACGGAGGGACCTTTCCCTACGAGCAGTACTTC.

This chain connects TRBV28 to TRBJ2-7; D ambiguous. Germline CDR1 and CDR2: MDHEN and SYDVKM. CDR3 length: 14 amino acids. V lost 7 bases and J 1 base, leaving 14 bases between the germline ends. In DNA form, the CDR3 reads TGTGCCAGCACGGCGAGCAGTGGTTCCTACGAGCAGTACTTC. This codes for CASTASSGSYEQYF. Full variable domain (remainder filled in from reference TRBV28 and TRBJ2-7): DVKVTQSSRYLVKRTGEKVFLECVQDMDHENMFWYRQDPGLGLRLIYFSYDVKMKEKGDIPEGYSVSREKKERFSLILESASTNQTSMYLCASTASSGSYEQYFGPGTRLTVT.

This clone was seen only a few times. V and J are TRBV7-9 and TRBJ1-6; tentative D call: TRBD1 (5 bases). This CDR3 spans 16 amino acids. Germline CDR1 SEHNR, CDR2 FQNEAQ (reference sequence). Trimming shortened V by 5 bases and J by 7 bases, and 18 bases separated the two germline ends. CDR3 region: CASSLLARGQNSPLHF. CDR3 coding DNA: TGTGCCAGCAGCCTATTAGCTAGGGGTCAGAATTCACCCCTCCACTTT.